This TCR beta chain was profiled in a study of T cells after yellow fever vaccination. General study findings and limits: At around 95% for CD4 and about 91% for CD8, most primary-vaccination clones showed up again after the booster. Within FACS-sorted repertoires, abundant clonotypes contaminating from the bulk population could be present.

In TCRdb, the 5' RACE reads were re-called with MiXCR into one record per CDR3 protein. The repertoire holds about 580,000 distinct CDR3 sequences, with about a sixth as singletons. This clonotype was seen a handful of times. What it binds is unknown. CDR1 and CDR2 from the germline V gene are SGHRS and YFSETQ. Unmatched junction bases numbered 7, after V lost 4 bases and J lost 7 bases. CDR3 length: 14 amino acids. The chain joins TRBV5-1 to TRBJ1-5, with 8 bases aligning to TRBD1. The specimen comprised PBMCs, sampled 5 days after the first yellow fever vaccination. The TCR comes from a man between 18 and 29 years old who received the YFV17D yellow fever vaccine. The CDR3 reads CASSPWTGKQPQHF. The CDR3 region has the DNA TGCGCCAGCAGCCCTTGGACAGGGAAACAGCCCCAGCATTTT.